The present T cell receptor beta chain was sequenced within a study of blood T cell repertoires in COVID-19. Study overall: From T cells, B-cell-depleted T cells, or PBMCs came the material, which was cDNA or gDNA.

Produced via immunoSEQ multiplex PCR; TCRdb's table is partial and in-frame only. Seen here are approximately 250,000 clones, roughly 83% observed once, and the top ten hold about 5%. V lost 5 bases and J 4 bases, leaving 9 bases between the germline ends. CDR1 is LNHDA, CDR2 SQIVND, per germline (reference sequence). The CDR3 spans 13 residues. The clonotype was recovered from a man aged 60-69 years who had recovered from COVID-19. The sample consisted of peripheral blood. This chain joins TRBV19 and TRBJ1-5; no clear D gene. In DNA form, the CDR3 reads TGTGCCAGTAGTCCTAGGGAGAATCAGCCCCAGCATTTT. Translating gives CASSPRENQPQHF.